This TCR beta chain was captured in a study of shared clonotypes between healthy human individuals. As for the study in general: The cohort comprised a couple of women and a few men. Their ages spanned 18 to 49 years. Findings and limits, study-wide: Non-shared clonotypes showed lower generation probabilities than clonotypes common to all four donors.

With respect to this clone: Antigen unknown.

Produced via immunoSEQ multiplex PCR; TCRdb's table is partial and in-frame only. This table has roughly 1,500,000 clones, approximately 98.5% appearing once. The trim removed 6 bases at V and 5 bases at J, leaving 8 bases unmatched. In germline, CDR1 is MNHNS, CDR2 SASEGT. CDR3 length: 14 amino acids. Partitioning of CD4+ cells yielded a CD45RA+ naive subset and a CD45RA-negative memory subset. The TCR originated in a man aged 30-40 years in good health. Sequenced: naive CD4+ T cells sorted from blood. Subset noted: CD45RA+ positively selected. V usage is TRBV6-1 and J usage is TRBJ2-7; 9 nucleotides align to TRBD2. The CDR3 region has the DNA TGTGCCAGCAGAACCGGGACTAGCCAAAACGAGCAGTACTTC. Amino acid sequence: CASRTGTSQNEQYF.